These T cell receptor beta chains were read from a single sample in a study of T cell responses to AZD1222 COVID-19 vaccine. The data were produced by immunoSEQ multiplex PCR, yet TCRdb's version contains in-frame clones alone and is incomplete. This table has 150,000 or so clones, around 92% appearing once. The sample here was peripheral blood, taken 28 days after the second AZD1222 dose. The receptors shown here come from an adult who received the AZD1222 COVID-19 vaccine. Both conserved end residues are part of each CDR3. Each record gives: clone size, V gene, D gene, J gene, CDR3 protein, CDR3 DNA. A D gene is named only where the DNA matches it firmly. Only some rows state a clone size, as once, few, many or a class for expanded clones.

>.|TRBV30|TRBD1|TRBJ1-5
CACQDRASNQPQHF
TGTGCCTGCCAAGACAGGGCGAGCAATCAGCCCCAGCATTTT
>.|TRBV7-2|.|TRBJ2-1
CASSPGLNNEQFF
TGTGCCAGCAGCCCGGGACTGAACAATGAGCAGTTCTTC
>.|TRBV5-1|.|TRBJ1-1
CASSTGDSMNTEAFF
TGCGCCAGCAGCACTGGGGACTCCATGAACACTGAAGCTTTCTTT
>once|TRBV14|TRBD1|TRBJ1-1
CASSQVAGGTEAFF
TGTGCCAGCAGCCAAGTCGCAGGGGGAACTGAAGCTTTCTTT
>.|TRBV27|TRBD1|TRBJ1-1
CASRGSTGSGEAFF
TGTGCCAGCAGGGGGTCGACAGGGTCCGGGGAAGCTTTCTTT
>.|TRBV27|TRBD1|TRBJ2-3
CASSLLGTGGSDTQYF
TGTGCCAGCAGTTTATTGGGGACAGGGGGCTCAGATACGCAGTATTTT
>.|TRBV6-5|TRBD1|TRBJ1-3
CASSPLDRGNTIYF
TGTGCCAGCTCGCCCCTGGACAGGGGAAACACCATATATTTT
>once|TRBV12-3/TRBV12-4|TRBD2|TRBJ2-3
CASSFGGTDTQYF
TGTGCCAGCAGTTTCGGGGGGACAGATACGCAGTATTTT
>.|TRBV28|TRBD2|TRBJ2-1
CASGSGSVDEQFF
TGTGCCAGCGGCAGCGGGAGTGTAGATGAGCAGTTCTTC
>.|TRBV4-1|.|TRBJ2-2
CASSQVVVAGELFF
TGCGCCAGCAGCCAAGTTGTTGTGGCCGGGGAGCTGTTTTTT
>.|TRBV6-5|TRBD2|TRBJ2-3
CASSHTGTSPDTQYF
TGTGCCAGCAGTCATACCGGGACTAGCCCCGATACGCAGTATTTT
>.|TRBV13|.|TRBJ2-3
CASSLRASTDTQYF
TGTGCCAGCAGCCTTCGCGCTAGCACAGATACGCAGTATTTT
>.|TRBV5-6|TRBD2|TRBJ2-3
CASSNSGRVDTQYF
TGTGCCAGCAGCAATAGCGGGAGGGTGGATACGCAGTATTTT
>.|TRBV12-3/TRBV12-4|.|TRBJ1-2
CASSLGGPGYTF
TGTGCCAGCAGTTTGGGCGGCCCTGGCTACACCTTC
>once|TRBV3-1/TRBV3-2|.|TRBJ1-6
CASSQVIREYNSPLHF
TGTGCCAGCAGCCAAGTGATCAGGGAGTATAATTCACCCCTCCACTTT
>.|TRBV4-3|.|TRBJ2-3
CASSLGRPPDTQYF
TGCGCCAGCAGCCTCGGACGTCCCCCAGATACGCAGTATTTT
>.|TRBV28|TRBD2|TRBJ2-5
CASTSLKVGASGRAGFGETQYF
TGTGCCAGCACCTCCCTAAAGGTTGGGGCTAGCGGGAGGGCCGGGTTTGGAGAGACCCAGTACTTC
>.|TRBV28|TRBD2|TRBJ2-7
CAGPGGDEQYF
TGTGCCGGTCCGGGAGGGGACGAGCAGTACTTC
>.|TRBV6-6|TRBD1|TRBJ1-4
CASSYPGQGAEKLFF
TGTGCCAGCAGTTACCCGGGACAGGGGGCCGAAAAACTGTTTTTT
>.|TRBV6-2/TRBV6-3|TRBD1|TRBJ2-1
CASSYSRQGNEQFF
TGTGCCAGCAGTTACTCGAGACAGGGGAATGAGCAGTTCTTC
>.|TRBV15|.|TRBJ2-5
CATSRAGAQETQYF
TGTGCCACCAGCAGGGCTGGGGCCCAAGAGACCCAGTACTTC
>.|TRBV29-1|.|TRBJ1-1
CSVHGRAEAFF
TGCAGCGTCCATGGGAGAGCTGAAGCTTTCTTT
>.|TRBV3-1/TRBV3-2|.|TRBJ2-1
CASSQERVYSYNEQFF
TGTGCCAGCAGCCAAGAGAGGGTATATTCCTACAATGAGCAGTTCTTC
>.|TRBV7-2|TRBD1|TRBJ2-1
CASSLEGQGGNEQFF
TGTGCCAGCAGCTTAGAGGGACAGGGGGGGAATGAGCAGTTCTTC